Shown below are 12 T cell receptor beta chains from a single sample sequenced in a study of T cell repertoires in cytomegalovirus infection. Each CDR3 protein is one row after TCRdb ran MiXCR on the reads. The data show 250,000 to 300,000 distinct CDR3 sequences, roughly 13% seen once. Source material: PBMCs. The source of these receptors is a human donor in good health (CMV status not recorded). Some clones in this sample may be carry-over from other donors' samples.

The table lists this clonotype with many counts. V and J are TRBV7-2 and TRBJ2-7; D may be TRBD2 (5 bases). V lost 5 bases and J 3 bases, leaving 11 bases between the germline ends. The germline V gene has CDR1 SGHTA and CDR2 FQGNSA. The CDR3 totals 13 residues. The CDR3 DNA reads TGTGCCAGCAGCCGCCGGACTGGCTACGAGCAGTACTTC. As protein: CASSRRTGYEQYF. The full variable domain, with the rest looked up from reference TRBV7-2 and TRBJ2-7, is GAGVSQSPSNKVTEKGKDVELRCDPISGHTALYWYRQSLGQGLEFLIYFQGNSAPDKSGLPSDRFSAERTGGSVSTLTIQRTQQEDSAVYLCASSRRTGYEQYFGPGTRLTVT.

The CDR3 sequence: CASSLLVPPDNEQFF. The CDR3 nucleotides read TGCGCCAGCAGCCTCTTAGTGCCACCCGACAATGAGCAGTTCTTC. The chain employs TRBV5-1 and TRBJ2-1; D unresolved. CDR3 size: 15 residues. Germline V gene lookup returns CDR1 SGHRS and CDR2 YFSETQ. V gave up 4 bases and J gave up 5 bases, with 16 bases separating them. Full variable domain (remainder filled in from reference TRBV5-1 and TRBJ2-1): KAGVTQTPRYLIKTRGQQVTLSCSPISGHRSVSWYQQTPGQGLQFLFEYFSETQRNKGNFPGRFSGRQFSNSRSEMNVSTLELGDSALYLCASSLLVPPDNEQFFGPGTRLTVL.

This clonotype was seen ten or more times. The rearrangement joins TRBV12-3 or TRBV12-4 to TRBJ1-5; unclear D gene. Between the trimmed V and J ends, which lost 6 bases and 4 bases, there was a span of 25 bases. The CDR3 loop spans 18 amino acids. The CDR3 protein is CASSPTPIRPGGNQPQHF. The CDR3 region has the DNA TGTGCCAGCAGCCCTACGCCAATACGACCAGGAGGGAATCAGCCCCAGCATTTT.

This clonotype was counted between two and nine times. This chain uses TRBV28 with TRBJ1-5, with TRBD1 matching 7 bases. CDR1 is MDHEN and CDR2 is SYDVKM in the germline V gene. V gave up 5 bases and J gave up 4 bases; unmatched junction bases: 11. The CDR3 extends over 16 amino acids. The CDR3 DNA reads TGTGCCAGCAGTCCGACGGGACAGTTCCCAAATCAGCCCCAGCATTTT. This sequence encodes CASSPTGQFPNQPQHF.

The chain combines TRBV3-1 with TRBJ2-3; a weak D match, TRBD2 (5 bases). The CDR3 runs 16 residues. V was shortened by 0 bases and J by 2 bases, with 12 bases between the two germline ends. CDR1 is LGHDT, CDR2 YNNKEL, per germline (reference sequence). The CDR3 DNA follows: TGTGCCAGCAGCCAAGATCTAAGCGGCTCCACAGATACGCAGTATTTT. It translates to CASSQDLSGSTDTQYF.

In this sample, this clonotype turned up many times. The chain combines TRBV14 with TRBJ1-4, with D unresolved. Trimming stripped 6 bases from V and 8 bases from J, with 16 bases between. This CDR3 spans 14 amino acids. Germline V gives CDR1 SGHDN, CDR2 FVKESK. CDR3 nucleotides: TGTGCCAGCAGTCTGAACACCTGGCAGGAAAAACTGTTTTTT. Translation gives CASSLNTWQEKLFF.

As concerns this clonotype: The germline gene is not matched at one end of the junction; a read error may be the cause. CDR3 DNA sequence: TGTGCCGGCAGCTCAGCTTGGGACACATACCGCGAGACCCAGTACTTC. This gives the protein CAGSSAWDTYRETQYF. The V and J genes are TRBV5-5 and TRBJ2-5; a possible D gene is TRBD1 (6 bases). The V gene's germline CDR1 is SGHKS and CDR2 YYEKEE (reference sequence). This CDR3 is built from 16 residues.

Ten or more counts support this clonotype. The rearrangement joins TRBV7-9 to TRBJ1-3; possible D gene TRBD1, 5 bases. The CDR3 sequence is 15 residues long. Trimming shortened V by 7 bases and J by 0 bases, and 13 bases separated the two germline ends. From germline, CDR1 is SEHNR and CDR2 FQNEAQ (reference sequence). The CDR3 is CASTDRDFSGNTIYF. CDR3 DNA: TGTGCCAGCACCGACCGGGACTTCTCTGGAAACACCATATATTTT.

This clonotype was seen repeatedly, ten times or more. The CDR3, as DNA: TGTGCCAGCAGCACCTTGAGCTCCTACAATGAGCAGTTCTTC. Amino acid sequence: CASSTLSSYNEQFF. The chain links TRBV7-2 to TRBJ2-1; D not resolved. From germline, CDR1 is SGHTA and CDR2 FQGNSA. This CDR3 is built from 14 residues. V was cut by 5 bases and J by 0 bases, with 8 bases left in between.

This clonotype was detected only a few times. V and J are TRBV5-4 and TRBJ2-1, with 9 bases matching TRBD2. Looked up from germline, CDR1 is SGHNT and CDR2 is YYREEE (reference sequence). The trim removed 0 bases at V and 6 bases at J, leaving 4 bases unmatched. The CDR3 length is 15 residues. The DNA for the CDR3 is TGTGCCAGCAGCTTGGCCGCGCGGGGGGGCAATGAGCAGTTCTTC. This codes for CASSLAARGGNEQFF.

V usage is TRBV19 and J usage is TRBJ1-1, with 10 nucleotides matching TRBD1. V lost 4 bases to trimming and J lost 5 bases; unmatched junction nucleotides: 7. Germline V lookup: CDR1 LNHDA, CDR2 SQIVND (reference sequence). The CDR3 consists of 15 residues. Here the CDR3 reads CASSTRQGAGTEAFF. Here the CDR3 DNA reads TGTGCCAGTAGTACGAGACAGGGGGCAGGTACTGAAGCTTTCTTT. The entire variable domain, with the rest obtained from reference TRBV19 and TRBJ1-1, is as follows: DGGITQSPKYLFRKEGQNVTLSCEQNLNHDAMYWYRQDPGQGLRLIYYSQIVNDFQKGDIAEGYSVSREKKESFPLTVTSAQKNPTAFYLCASSTRQGAGTEAFFGQGTRLTVV.

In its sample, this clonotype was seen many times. As DNA, the CDR3 is TGTGCCAGCAGTTTAGCGGACTTACAAGAGACCCAGTACTTC. Translation: CASSLADLQETQYF. The chain couples TRBV12-3 or TRBV12-4 to TRBJ2-5; D possibly corresponds to TRBD2 (5 bases). This CDR3 region has 14 residues. V was shortened by 0 bases and J by 2 bases, with 7 bases between the two germline ends.